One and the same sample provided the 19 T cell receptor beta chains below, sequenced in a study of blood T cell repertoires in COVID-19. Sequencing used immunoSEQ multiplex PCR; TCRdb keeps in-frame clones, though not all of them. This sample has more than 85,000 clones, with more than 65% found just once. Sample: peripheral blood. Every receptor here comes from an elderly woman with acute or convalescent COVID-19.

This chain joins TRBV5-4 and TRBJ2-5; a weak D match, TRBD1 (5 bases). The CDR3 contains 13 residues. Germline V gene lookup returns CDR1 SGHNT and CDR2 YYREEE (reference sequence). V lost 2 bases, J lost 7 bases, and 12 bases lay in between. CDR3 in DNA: TGTGCCAGCAGCTTTTATCAGGGTGGGACCCAGTACTTC. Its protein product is CASSFYQGGTQYF.

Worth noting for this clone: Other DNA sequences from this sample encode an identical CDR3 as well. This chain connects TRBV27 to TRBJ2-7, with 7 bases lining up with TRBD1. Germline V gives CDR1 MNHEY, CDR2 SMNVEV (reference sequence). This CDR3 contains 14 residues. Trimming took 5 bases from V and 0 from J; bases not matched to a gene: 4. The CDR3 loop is CASSPRTGSYEQYF. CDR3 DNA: TGTGCCAGCAGTCCTCGGACAGGCTCCTACGAGCAGTACTTC.

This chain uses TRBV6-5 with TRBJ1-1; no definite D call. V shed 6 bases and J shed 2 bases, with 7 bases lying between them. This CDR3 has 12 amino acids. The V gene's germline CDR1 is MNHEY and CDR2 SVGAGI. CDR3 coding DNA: TGTGCCAGCAGGCGTATCAACACTGAAGCTTTCTTT. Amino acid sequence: CASRRINTEAFF.

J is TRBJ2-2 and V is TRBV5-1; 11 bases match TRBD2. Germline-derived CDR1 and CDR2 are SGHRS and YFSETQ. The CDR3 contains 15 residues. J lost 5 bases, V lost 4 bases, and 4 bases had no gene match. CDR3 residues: CASSLAGGETGELFF. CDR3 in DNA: TGCGCCAGCAGCCTAGCGGGGGGAGAAACCGGGGAGCTGTTTTTT.

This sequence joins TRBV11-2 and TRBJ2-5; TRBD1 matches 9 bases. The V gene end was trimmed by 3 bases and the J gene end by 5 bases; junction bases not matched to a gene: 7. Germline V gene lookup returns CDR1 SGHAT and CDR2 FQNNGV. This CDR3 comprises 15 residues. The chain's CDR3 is CASSFPGQGIETQYF. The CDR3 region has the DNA TGTGCCAGCAGCTTTCCGGGACAGGGTATCGAGACCCAGTACTTC.

The CDR3, as DNA: TGTGCCAGCAGCTTAACGGTTAACTACGAGCAGTACTTC. It translates to CASSLTVNYEQYF. V usage is TRBV7-9 and J usage is TRBJ2-7; D is uncertain. Between the trimmed V and J ends, which lost 2 bases and 3 bases, there was a span of 8 bases. CDR3 length: 13 amino acids. Germline-derived CDR1 and CDR2 are SEHNR and FQNEAQ (reference sequence).

In DNA, the CDR3 is TGTGCCGGGGGTTCTCGGACAGGTAGGGAGTGGGGACGGGCTGAAGCTTTCTTT. Encoded protein: CAGGSRTGREWGRAEAFF. The rearrangement links TRBV19 to TRBJ1-1; the match to TRBD1 covers 7 bases. Unmatched junction bases numbered 27, after V lost 11 bases and J lost 6 bases. CDR3 size: 18 residues. Germline V lookup: CDR1 LNHDA, CDR2 SQIVND (reference sequence).

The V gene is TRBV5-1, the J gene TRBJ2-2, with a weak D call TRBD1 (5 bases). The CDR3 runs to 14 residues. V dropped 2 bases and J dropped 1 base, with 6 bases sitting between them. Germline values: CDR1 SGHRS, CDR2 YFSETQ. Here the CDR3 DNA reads TGCGCCAGCAGCTTTACAGGGAACACCGGGGAGCTGTTTTTT. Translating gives CASSFTGNTGELFF.

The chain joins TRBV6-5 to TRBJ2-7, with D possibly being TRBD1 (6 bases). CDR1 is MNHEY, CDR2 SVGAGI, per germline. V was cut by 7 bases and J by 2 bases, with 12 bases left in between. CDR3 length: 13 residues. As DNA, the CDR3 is TGTGCCAGCAACCCGGGACAAACCTACGAGCAGTACTTC. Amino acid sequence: CASNPGQTYEQYF.

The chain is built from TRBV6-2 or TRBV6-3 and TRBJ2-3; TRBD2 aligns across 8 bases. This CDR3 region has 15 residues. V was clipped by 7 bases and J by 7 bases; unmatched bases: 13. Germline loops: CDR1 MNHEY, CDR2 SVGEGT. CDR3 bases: TGTGCCAGCACCCCCGGGGGGGCCCTTATATATACGCAGTATTTT. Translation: CASTPGGALIYTQYF.

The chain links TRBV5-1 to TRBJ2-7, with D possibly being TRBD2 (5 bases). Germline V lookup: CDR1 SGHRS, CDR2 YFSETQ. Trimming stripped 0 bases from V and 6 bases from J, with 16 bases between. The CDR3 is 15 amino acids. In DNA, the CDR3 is TGCGCCAGCAGCTTGGCCGCGGTACCTGGAGGCGAGCAGTACTTC. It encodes CASSLAAVPGGEQYF.

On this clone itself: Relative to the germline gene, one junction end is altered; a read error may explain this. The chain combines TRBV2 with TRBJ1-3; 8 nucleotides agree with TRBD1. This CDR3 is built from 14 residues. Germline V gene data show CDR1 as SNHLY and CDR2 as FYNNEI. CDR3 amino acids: CASSTGGAGNTIYF. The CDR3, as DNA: TGTGCCAGCAGTACAGGGGGAGCTGGTAACACCATATATTTT.

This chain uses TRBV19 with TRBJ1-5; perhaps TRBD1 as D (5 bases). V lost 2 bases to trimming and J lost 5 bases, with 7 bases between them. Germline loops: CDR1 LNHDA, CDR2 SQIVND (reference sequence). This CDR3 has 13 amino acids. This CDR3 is CASSISRDQPQHF. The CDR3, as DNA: TGTGCCAGTAGTATATCCAGGGATCAGCCCCAGCATTTT.

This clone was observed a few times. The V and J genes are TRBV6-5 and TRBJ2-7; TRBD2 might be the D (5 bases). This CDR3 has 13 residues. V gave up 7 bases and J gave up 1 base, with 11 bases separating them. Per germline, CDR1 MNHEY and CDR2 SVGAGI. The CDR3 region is CASTAGRSYEQYF. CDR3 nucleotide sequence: TGTGCCAGCACCGCGGGCAGGTCCTACGAGCAGTACTTC.

This CDR3 reads CASRPGTSLEQYF. For the CDR3, the DNA is TGTGCCAGCAGACCCGGGACTAGTCTAGAGCAGTACTTC. The rearrangement uses TRBV7-2 and TRBJ2-7; TRBD2 matches 8 bases. From germline, CDR1 is SGHTA and CDR2 FQGNSA. V was clipped by 6 bases and J by 7 bases; unmatched bases: 8. The CDR3 spans 13 residues.

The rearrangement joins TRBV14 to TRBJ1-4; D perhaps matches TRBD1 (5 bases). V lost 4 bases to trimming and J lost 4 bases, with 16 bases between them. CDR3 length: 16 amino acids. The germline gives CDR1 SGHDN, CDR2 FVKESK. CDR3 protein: CASSLVQGINNEKLFF. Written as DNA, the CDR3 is TGTGCCAGCAGCCTTGTCCAGGGAATTAATAATGAAAAACTGTTTTTT.

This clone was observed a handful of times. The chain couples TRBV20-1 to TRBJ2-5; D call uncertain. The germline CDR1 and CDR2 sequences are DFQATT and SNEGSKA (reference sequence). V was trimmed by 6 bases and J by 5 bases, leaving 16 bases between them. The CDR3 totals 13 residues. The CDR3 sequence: CSASRAASETQYF. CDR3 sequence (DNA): TGCAGTGCCAGTCGTGCGGCTTCGGAGACCCAGTACTTC.

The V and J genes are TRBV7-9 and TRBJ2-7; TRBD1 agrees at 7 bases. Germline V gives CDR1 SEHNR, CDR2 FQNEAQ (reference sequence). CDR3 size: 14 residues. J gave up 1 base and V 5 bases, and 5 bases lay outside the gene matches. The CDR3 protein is CASSDRVVSYEQYF. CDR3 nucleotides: TGTGCCAGCAGCGACAGGGTGGTTTCCTACGAGCAGTACTTC.

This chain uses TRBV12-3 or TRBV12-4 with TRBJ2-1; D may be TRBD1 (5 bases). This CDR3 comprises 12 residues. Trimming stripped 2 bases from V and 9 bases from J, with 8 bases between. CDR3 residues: CASSLWGGEQFF. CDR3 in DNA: TGTGCCAGCAGTTTATGGGGCGGTGAGCAGTTCTTC.